Detailed here is one T cell receptor (beta chain). This record belongs to a study of shared clonotypes between healthy human individuals. The data were produced by immunoSEQ multiplex PCR, yet TCRdb's version contains in-frame clones alone and is incomplete. The sample has a few million clones, approximately 92% seen once. Trimming cost V 3 bases and J 9 bases; bases outside gene matches: 13. CDR3 size: 16 residues. Germline V gene data show CDR1 as LGHNT and CDR2 as FRNRAP. J is TRBJ2-1 and V is TRBV12-5, with 8 bases that match TRBD2. This sequence originates from a young man in good health. Material: naive CD4+ T cells sorted from blood. Indicated subset: CD45RA+ positively selected. The CDR3 region is CASGFPGSGTAGEQFF. CDR3 in DNA: TGTGCTAGTGGTTTTCCGGGTAGCGGGACCGCGGGTGAGCAGTTCTTC. Full variable domain (outside the CDR3, taken from reference TRBV12-5 and TRBJ2-1): DARVTQTPRHKVTEMGQEVTMRCQPILGHNTVFWYRQTMMQGLELLAYFRNRAPLDDSGMPKDRFSAEMPDATLATLKIQPSEPRDSAVYFCASGFPGSGTAGEQFFGPGTRLTVL.